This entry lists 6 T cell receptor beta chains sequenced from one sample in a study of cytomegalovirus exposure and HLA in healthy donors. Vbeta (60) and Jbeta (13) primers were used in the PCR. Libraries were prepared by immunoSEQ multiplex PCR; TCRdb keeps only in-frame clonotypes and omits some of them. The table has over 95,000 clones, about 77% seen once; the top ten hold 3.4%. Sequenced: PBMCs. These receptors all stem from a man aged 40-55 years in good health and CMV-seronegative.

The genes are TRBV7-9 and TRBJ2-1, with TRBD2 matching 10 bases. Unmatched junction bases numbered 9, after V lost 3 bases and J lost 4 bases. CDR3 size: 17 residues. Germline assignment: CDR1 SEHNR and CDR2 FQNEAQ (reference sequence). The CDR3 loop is CASSFSSGGSIYNEQFF. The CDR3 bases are TGTGCCAGCAGCTTCAGTAGCGGGGGGTCCATTTACAATGAGCAGTTCTTC. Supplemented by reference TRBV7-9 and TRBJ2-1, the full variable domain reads DTGVSQNPRHKITKRGQNVTFRCDPISEHNRLYWYRQTLGQGPEFLTYFQNEAQLEKSRLLSDRFSAERPKGSFSTLEIQRTEQGDSAMYLCASSFSSGGSIYNEQFFGPGTRLTVL.

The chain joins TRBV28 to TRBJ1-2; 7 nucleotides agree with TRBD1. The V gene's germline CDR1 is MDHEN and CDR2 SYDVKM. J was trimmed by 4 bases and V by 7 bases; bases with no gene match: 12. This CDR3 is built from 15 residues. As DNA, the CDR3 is TGTGCCAGCACCCCCTGGGAAGGGGGCGGCTATGGCTACACCTTC. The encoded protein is CASTPWEGGGYGYTF.

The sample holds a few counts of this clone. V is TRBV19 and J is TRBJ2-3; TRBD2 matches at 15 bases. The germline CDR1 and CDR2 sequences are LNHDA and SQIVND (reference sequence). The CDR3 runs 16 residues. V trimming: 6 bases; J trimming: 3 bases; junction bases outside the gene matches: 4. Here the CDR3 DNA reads TGTGCCAGTAGAAAGGGACTAGCGGGAGGTACAGATACGCAGTATTTT. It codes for CASRKGLAGGTDTQYF. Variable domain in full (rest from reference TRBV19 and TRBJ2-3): DGGITQSPKYLFRKEGQNVTLSCEQNLNHDAMYWYRQDPGQGLRLIYYSQIVNDFQKGDIAEGYSVSREKKESFPLTVTSAQKNPTAFYLCASRKGLAGGTDTQYFGPGTRLTVL.

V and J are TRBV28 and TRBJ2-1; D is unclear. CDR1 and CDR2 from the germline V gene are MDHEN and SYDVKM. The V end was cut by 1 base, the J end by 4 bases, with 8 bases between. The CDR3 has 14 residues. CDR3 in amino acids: CASSLYRRYNEQFF. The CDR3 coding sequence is TGTGCCAGCAGTTTATATCGGAGATACAATGAGCAGTTCTTC.

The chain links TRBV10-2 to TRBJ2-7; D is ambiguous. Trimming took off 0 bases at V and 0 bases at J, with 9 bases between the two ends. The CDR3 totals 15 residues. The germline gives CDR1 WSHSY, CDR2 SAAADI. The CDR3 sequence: CASSESAGLSYEQYF. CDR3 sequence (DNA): TGCGCCAGCAGTGAGTCGGCAGGCCTCTCCTACGAGCAGTACTTC.

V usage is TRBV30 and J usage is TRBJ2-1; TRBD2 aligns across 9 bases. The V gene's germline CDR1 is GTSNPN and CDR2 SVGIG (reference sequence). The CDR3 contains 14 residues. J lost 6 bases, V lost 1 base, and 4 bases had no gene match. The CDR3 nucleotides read TGTGCCTGGAGTGGTCGCGGGAGGGTCAATGAGCAGTTCTTC. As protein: CAWSGRGRVNEQFF.